These 19 T cell receptor beta chains were all obtained from the same sample, sequenced in a study of blood T cell repertoires in COVID-19. Using immunoSEQ multiplex PCR, the repertoire was profiled, and TCRdb retains in-frame clones only, with some absent. This table holds about 120,000 clones, 85% to 90% found once. The sequenced sample consisted of peripheral blood. The receptors shown here come from a woman aged 60 to 75 with COVID-19, enrolled during active disease.

This sequence joins TRBV6-5 and TRBJ1-3, with D hard to call. V was clipped by 2 bases and J by 3 bases, with 5 bases between them. The CDR3 is made up of 13 amino acids. The germline CDR1 and CDR2 sequences are MNHEY and SVGAGI. CDR3 amino acids: CASSYAGGNTIYF. DNA of the CDR3: TGTGCCAGCAGTTACGCCGGTGGAAACACCATATATTTT.

This clone was observed a few times. J is TRBJ1-5 and V is TRBV5-1; 8 bases line up with TRBD1. This CDR3 has 15 residues. Trimming removed 4 bases from V and 7 bases from J; junction bases left unmatched: 10. Germline values: CDR1 SGHRS, CDR2 YFSETQ. Here the CDR3 reads CASSATGEGRQPQHF. The DNA of the CDR3 is TGCGCCAGCAGCGCGACAGGGGAAGGGAGACAGCCCCAGCATTTT.

A few counts support this clone. The V call is TRBV5-6, the J call TRBJ2-5; 9 nucleotides match TRBD1. Unmatched junction bases numbered 7, after V lost 4 bases and J lost 0 bases. Germline CDR1 and CDR2: SGHDT and YYEEEE. The CDR3 has 16 amino acids. The DNA for the CDR3 is TGTGCCAGCAGCCCACGGGACAGGGTTTACCAAGAGACCCAGTACTTC. This translates into CASSPRDRVYQETQYF.

This clone showed up many times. The rearrangement joins TRBV13 to TRBJ2-7; 7 positions agree with TRBD1. Germline V gene sequence: CDR1 PRHDT, CDR2 FYEKMQ (reference sequence). The CDR3 totals 17 residues. V lost 4 bases to trimming and J lost 0 bases; unmatched junction nucleotides: 12. DNA of the CDR3: TGTGCCAGCAGCTCCCATACCGGACAGGCGCTCTCCTACGAGCAGTACTTC. It encodes CASSSHTGQALSYEQYF.

The chain uses TRBV29-1 and TRBJ2-2; D perhaps matches TRBD2 (7 bases). Trimming took off 4 bases at V and 4 bases at J, with 16 bases between the two ends. The CDR3 is made up of 15 amino acids. The germline V gene encodes CDR1 SQVTM and CDR2 ANQGSEA. This chain's CDR3 is CSVGGGRRGTGELFF. The CDR3 DNA is TGCAGCGTTGGGGGGGGGCGACGCGGCACCGGGGAGCTGTTTTTT.

The CDR3 sequence is CASSYSLAGTEQFF. In DNA form, the CDR3 reads TGTGCCAGCAGTTACTCGTTAGCGGGTACAGAGCAGTTCTTC. The chain joins TRBV6-5 to TRBJ2-1, with TRBD2 matching over 7 bases. CDR3 size: 14 residues. Germline V CDR1 and CDR2: MNHEY, SVGAGI. V was clipped by 0 bases and J by 10 bases; unmatched bases: 6.

The CDR3 region is CAWNGQEDQPQHF. CDR3 DNA: TGTGCCTGGAACGGACAGGAAGATCAGCCCCAGCATTTT. The genes are TRBV30 and TRBJ1-5; 7 bases align to TRBD1. Germline trimming cut 4 bases from V and 5 bases from J; bases unmatched to any gene: 5. CDR1 and CDR2 from the germline V gene are GTSNPN and SVGIG (reference sequence). The CDR3 is 13 amino acids. Based on the CDR3 plus reference TRBV30 and TRBJ1-5, the full variable domain is SQTIHQWPATLVQPVGSPLSLECTVEGTSNPNLYWYRQAAGRGLQLLFYSVGIGQISSEVPQNLSASRPQDRQFILSSKKLLLSDSGFYLCAWNGQEDQPQHFGDGTRLSIL.

The chain employs TRBV27 and TRBJ1-6; 8 bases map to TRBD1. CDR3 length equals 12 residues. From germline, CDR1 is MNHEY and CDR2 SMNVEV (reference sequence). The ends lost 8 bases at V and 14 bases at J; junction bases unmatched: 8. CDR3 in amino acids: CASGTGGLALHF. CDR3 sequence (DNA): TGTGCCAGCGGGACAGGTGGTCTAGCCCTCCACTTT.

The chain recombines TRBV2 with TRBJ1-1; 9 nucleotides align to TRBD1. Germline V gives CDR1 SNHLY, CDR2 FYNNEI. V dropped 6 bases and J dropped 0; count of bases not matched to a gene: 11. There are 17 residues in the CDR3. The chain's CDR3 is CASSDWDRENMNTEAFF. Written as DNA, the CDR3 is TGTGCCAGCAGCGATTGGGACAGGGAAAACATGAACACTGAAGCTTTCTTT. Variable domain in full (rest from reference TRBV2 and TRBJ1-1): EPEVTQTPSHQVTQMGQEVILRCVPISNHLYFYWYRQILGQKVEFLVSFYNNEISEKSEIFDDQFSVERPDGSNFTLKIRSTKLEDSAMYFCASSDWDRENMNTEAFFGQGTRLTVV.

The rearrangement joins TRBV29-1 to TRBJ2-1, with TRBD2 identical over 12 bases. Germline lookup yields CDR1 SQVTM and CDR2 ANQGSEA. This CDR3 is 14 amino acids long. Unmatched junction bases numbered 2, after V lost 4 bases and J lost 4 bases. CDR3 region: CSVGGTSGYNEQFF. The DNA of the CDR3 is TGCAGCGTTGGAGGGACTAGCGGGTACAATGAGCAGTTCTTC.

V usage is TRBV30 and J usage is TRBJ1-2; a possible D gene is TRBD1 (6 bases). The CDR3 extends over 12 amino acids. Between the trimmed V and J ends, which lost 8 bases and 4 bases, there was a span of 14 bases. CDR1 is GTSNPN and CDR2 is SVGIG in the germline V gene (reference sequence). The CDR3 loop reads CAREQGAYGYTF. The CDR3, as DNA: TGTGCCCGCGAACAGGGAGCCTATGGCTACACCTTC.

This clone showed up just once. The J gene is TRBJ2-7, the V gene TRBV6-2 or TRBV6-3, with 8 positions matching TRBD2. The CDR3 is 14 amino acids. Germline V gene sequence: CDR1 MNHEY, CDR2 SVGEGT. V trimming: 5 bases; J trimming: 2 bases; junction bases outside the gene matches: 5. CDR3 DNA: TGTGCCAGCAGTCTAAGCGGGGGAGCCTACGAGCAGTACTTC. It specifies CASSLSGGAYEQYF.

This clone showed up just once. CDR3 sequence (DNA): TGTGCCAGCTCACTAAAAGGAGGCGGAGGATTGAATTCACCCCTCCACTTT. Its protein product is CASSLKGGGGLNSPLHF. The chain uses TRBV18 and TRBJ1-6; D ambiguous. Germline V gene sequence: CDR1 KGHSH, CDR2 LQKENI. The CDR3 sequence is 17 residues long. V gave up 4 bases and J gave up 7 bases, with 20 bases separating them.

This sequence joins TRBV7-8 and TRBJ1-1; D gene unclear. Germline V CDR1 and CDR2: SGHVS, FQNEAQ. There are 13 residues in the CDR3. Trimming cost V 1 base and J 1 base, with 4 bases left between them. CDR3 loop: CASSLVENTEAFF. The DNA of the CDR3 is TGTGCCAGCAGCTTAGTAGAGAACACTGAAGCTTTCTTT.

The chain uses TRBV4-3 and TRBJ1-2, with D tentatively TRBD1 (6 bases). Germline V gene sequence: CDR1 LGHNA, CDR2 YSLEER. This CDR3 has 12 residues. With 8 bases removed from V and 8 bases from J, the gap between germline ends came to 15 bases. This CDR3 is CASGRGGEGYTF. In DNA, the CDR3 is TGCGCCAGCGGGAGGGGGGGCGAAGGCTACACCTTC.

The chain combines TRBV15 with TRBJ1-3; no definite D call. This CDR3 spans 15 amino acids. The germline V gene has CDR1 LNHNV and CDR2 YYDKDF (reference sequence). The V end lost 1 base, the J end lost 0 bases, and 7 bases lay between the germline ends. This CDR3 reads CATSRGEHSGNTIYF. The DNA for the CDR3 is TGTGCCACCAGCAGAGGCGAGCACTCTGGAAACACCATATATTTT.

This sequence joins TRBV7-9 and TRBJ1-1, with D possibly being TRBD1 (6 bases). The CDR3 sequence is 15 residues long. Per germline, CDR1 SEHNR and CDR2 FQNEAQ (reference sequence). The V end lost 1 base, the J end lost 0 bases, and 9 bases lay between the germline ends. The CDR3 nucleotides read TGTGCCAGCAGCTTAGGAAGGGGGATGAACACTGAAGCTTTCTTT. It translates to CASSLGRGMNTEAFF. Complete variable domain (other parts from reference TRBV7-9 and TRBJ1-1): DTGVSQNPRHKITKRGQNVTFRCDPISEHNRLYWYRQTLGQGPEFLTYFQNEAQLEKSRLLSDRFSAERPKGSFSTLEIQRTEQGDSAMYLCASSLGRGMNTEAFFGQGTRLTVV.

CDR3 amino acids: CASSQDGAVMNTEAFF. Written as DNA, the CDR3 is TGTGCCAGCAGCCAAGATGGGGCAGTTATGAACACTGAAGCTTTCTTT. V usage is TRBV3-1 (or the pseudogene TRBV3-2) and J usage is TRBJ1-1, with TRBD1 as a possible D gene (5 bases). The V gene lost 0 bases and the J gene lost 0 bases, with 11 bases spanning the gap. In germline, CDR1 is LGHDT, CDR2 YNNKEL (reference sequence). The CDR3 length is 16 residues.

The chain is built from TRBV3-1 (or the pseudogene TRBV3-2) and TRBJ1-2, with D hard to call. This CDR3 is built from 17 residues. Germline V gene sequence: CDR1 LGHDT, CDR2 YNNKEL (reference sequence). Trimming took off 1 base at V and 6 bases at J, with 21 bases between the two ends. The CDR3 loop reads CASSQGLAAPNADGYTF. DNA of the CDR3: TGTGCCAGCAGCCAAGGATTAGCGGCCCCGAACGCGGATGGCTACACCTTC.